This passage covers 27 T cell receptor beta chains from one sample sequenced in a study of monozygotic twins with inflammatory bowel disease. For each CDR3 protein, TCRdb gives one entry from its re-call of the 5' RACE reads, without DNA. This listing includes approximately 380,000 distinct CDR3 sequences. Sequencing was done on a sample of blood. The receptors originated from a human donor with ulcerative colitis or Crohn's disease, or a healthy co-twin of an affected twin (not recorded which).

Here the CDR3 reads CASSEPYPRDTQYF. This chain joins TRBV2 and TRBJ2-3. Germline V gives CDR1 SNHLY, CDR2 FYNNEI. This CDR3 has 14 residues.

The chain combines TRBV7-9 with TRBJ2-3. The CDR3 covers 13 residues. Germline assignment: CDR1 SEHNR and CDR2 FQNEAQ (reference sequence). The CDR3 loop is CASSLVVADTQYF.

The chain employs TRBV9 and TRBJ1-4; TCRdb picks TRBD1, but there is no DNA to check that call. The CDR3 consists of 14 residues. CDR1 and CDR2 (germline): SGDLS, YYNGEE. The CDR3 here is CASSVAGVEEKLFF.

The J gene is TRBJ1-5, the V gene TRBV20-1; checking the TCRdb D call of TRBD1 is not possible without DNA. Germline values: CDR1 DFQATT, CDR2 SNEGSKA (reference sequence). The CDR3 is 16 residues long. The CDR3 is CSASNKGQGVSQPQHF.

The chain has TRBV24-1 and TRBJ2-3. This CDR3 is built from 15 residues. Germline loops: CDR1 KGHDR, CDR2 SFDVKD. CDR3 region: CATSDSLTSTDTQYF.

This chain uses TRBV16 with TRBJ2-2. This CDR3 is built from 16 residues. The germline CDR1 and CDR2 sequences are KGHSY and FQNENV. Here the CDR3 reads CASSQYRITNTGELFF.

The chain is built from TRBV12-3 or TRBV12-4 and TRBJ2-5. The CDR3 runs 13 residues. Here the CDR3 reads CASSLILLETQYF.

CDR3 loop: CASGTADPGFF. The chain links TRBV12-3 or TRBV12-4 to TRBJ2-1; the TCRdb D gene call, TRBD1, has no DNA to confirm it. The CDR3 has 11 residues.

This chain joins TRBV19 and TRBJ1-5; TCRdb calls TRBD1, which cannot be checked without DNA. This CDR3 is built from 12 residues. Germline V gives CDR1 LNHDA, CDR2 SQIVND (reference sequence). CDR3 residues: CASTGGNQPQHF.

This rearrangement joins TRBV20-1 to TRBJ2-5; the TCRdb call, TRBD2, lacks DNA for checking. In germline, CDR1 is DFQATT, CDR2 SNEGSKA (reference sequence). This CDR3 is built from 13 residues. The CDR3 here is CSASPSGWETQYF.

The chain has TRBV6-5 and TRBJ1-2; TCRdb picks TRBD1, but there is no DNA to check that call. The CDR3 is 15 amino acids. CDR1 and CDR2 from the germline V gene are MNHEY and SVGAGI. The CDR3 reads CASSYSGRDNYGYTF.

This sequence joins TRBV27 and TRBJ2-2; TCRdb designates TRBD2, a call that cannot be tested without DNA. The CDR3 is 20 residues long. Germline V gene sequence: CDR1 MNHEY, CDR2 SMNVEV (reference sequence). The CDR3 spells CASSPSGFSYETELTGELFF.

The chain joins TRBV5-1 to TRBJ2-3; TCRdb outputs TRBD1, but without DNA this stays unchecked. CDR1 and CDR2 (germline): SGHRS, YFSETQ. The CDR3 is made up of 16 amino acids. The CDR3 sequence is CASSFFPQGSTDTQYF.

This chain connects TRBV12-3 or TRBV12-4 to TRBJ2-1; TCRdb picks TRBD1, but there is no DNA to check that call. The CDR3 totals 12 residues. CDR3 sequence reads: CASSFGTEEQFF.

The genes are TRBV9 and TRBJ2-5; checking the TCRdb D call of TRBD1 is not possible without DNA. Germline loops: CDR1 SGDLS, CDR2 YYNGEE. The CDR3 is 14 residues long. CDR3: CASSVGPGAETQYF.

The chain combines TRBV20-1 with TRBJ2-1; the TRBD2 assignment by TCRdb is unverifiable without DNA. The CDR3 runs 13 residues. The germline V gene encodes CDR1 DFQATT and CDR2 SNEGSKA (reference sequence). The CDR3 sequence: CSQSGPPLNEQFF.

The V call is TRBV18, the J call TRBJ2-3; TCRdb's D call, TRBD1, is unchecked because there is no DNA. The germline V gene has CDR1 KGHSH and CDR2 LQKENI. This CDR3 contains 19 residues. CDR3 sequence reads: CASSRTSGTAHSPTDTQYF. Variable domain in full (rest from reference TRBV18 and TRBJ2-3): NAGVMQNPRHLVRRRGQEARLRCSPMKGHSHVYWYRQLPEEGLKFMVYLQKENIIDESGMPKERFSAEFPKEGPSILRIQQVVRGDSAAYFCASSRTSGTAHSPTDTQYFGPGTRLTVL.

The V gene is TRBV11-2, the J gene TRBJ1-4; the TCRdb D gene call, TRBD1, has no DNA to confirm it. The V gene's germline CDR1 is SGHAT and CDR2 FQNNGV. There are 16 residues in the CDR3. This CDR3 reads CASSLGGTGGGEKLFF.

The chain recombines TRBV2 with TRBJ2-3; TCRdb's D call of TRBD1 is untestable without DNA. The CDR3 extends over 14 amino acids. Per germline, CDR1 SNHLY and CDR2 FYNNEI. The chain's CDR3 is CASNRDRGADTQYF.

The rearrangement uses TRBV27 and TRBJ2-3; TCRdb returns TRBD1, unconfirmable since there is no DNA. Germline V gives CDR1 MNHEY, CDR2 SMNVEV (reference sequence). The CDR3 consists of 15 residues. This CDR3 is CASRRDSRAFDTQYF.

V gene TRBV7-2 combines with J gene TRBJ1-2; the TRBD1 assignment by TCRdb is unverifiable without DNA. The CDR3 contains 15 residues. CDR1 is SGHTA and CDR2 is FQGNSA in the germline V gene. The CDR3 reads CASSSRGEGVSGYTF.

V is TRBV5-1 and J is TRBJ1-1; checking the TCRdb D call of TRBD1 is not possible without DNA. This CDR3 region has 15 residues. Germline CDR1 and CDR2: SGHRS and YFSETQ. The CDR3 region is CASSLVRGGQGEAFF.

The chain joins TRBV12-3 or TRBV12-4 to TRBJ1-5; TCRdb's assignment of TRBD1 cannot be checked, as there is no DNA. CDR3 length: 16 amino acids. CDR3 residues: CASSPPSAANNQPQHF.

The rearrangement joins TRBV12-3 or TRBV12-4 to TRBJ2-2; the D gene TCRdb calls, TRBD1, cannot be checked with no DNA. The CDR3 runs to 15 residues. CDR3 region: CASSPFWDVTGELFF.

The V call is TRBV20-1, the J call TRBJ2-3. CDR1 is DFQATT and CDR2 is SNEGSKA in the germline V gene (reference sequence). The CDR3 extends over 14 amino acids. The CDR3 here is CSARGYASTDTQYF.

The chain combines TRBV7-2 with TRBJ2-7; with no DNA, the TCRdb D assignment of TRBD1 cannot be verified. The CDR3 length is 16 residues. Germline CDR1 SGHTA, CDR2 FQGNSA. The CDR3 spells CAGSLFAQGGVYEQYF. Supplemented by reference TRBV7-2 and TRBJ2-7, the full variable domain reads GAGVSQSPSNKVTEKGKDVELRCDPISGHTALYWYRQSLGQGLEFLIYFQGNSAPDKSGLPSDRFSAERTGGSVSTLTIQRTQQEDSAVYLCAGSLFAQGGVYEQYFGPGTRLTVT.

The chain has TRBV27 and TRBJ2-1. CDR3 length: 13 residues. CDR1 is MNHEY, CDR2 SMNVEV, per germline (reference sequence). CDR3 in amino acids: CASRDRAYNEQFF.